This TCR beta chain was retrieved from a study of cytomegalovirus exposure and HLA in healthy donors. This clone was observed a single time. The PCR was carried out with 60 Vbeta primers and 13 Jbeta primers. Clones were read by immunoSEQ multiplex PCR, and TCRdb kept only the in-frame ones, dropping some. The sample holds around 120,000 clones, roughly three quarters seen once. The CDR3 consists of 18 residues. Germline loops: CDR1 SGHAT, CDR2 FQNNGV. Trimming removed 0 bases at V and 0 bases at J, with 15 bases between. Specimen: PBMCs. V and J are TRBV11-2 and TRBJ2-4, with D possibly TRBD1 on 5 matching bases. This TCR was sampled from a man aged 50-60 years in good health and CMV-seropositive. The CDR3 sequence is CASSLDKQGILAKNIQYF. The DNA of the CDR3 is TGTGCCAGCAGCTTAGATAAGCAGGGAATACTAGCCAAAAACATTCAGTACTTC.